The rows below give T cell receptor beta chains drawn from one sample of a study of T cell responses to AZD1222 COVID-19 vaccine. TCRdb keeps only in-frame clones here, not all; method: immunoSEQ multiplex PCR. There are approximately 90,000 clones in the sample; 85% to 95% occur only once, and more than 9.5% lies in the top ten. The sequencing used peripheral blood, collected on day 0 of AZD1222 vaccination. The receptors were sampled from an adult in good health. CDR3s include the opening cysteine and the closing phenylalanine or tryptophan. A D gene is named only where the DNA matches it firmly. Clone size appears in some rows only: once, few, many, or a class for an expanded clone.

clone_size	cdr3_length	d_call	j_call	v_call	cdr3_aa	cdr3_nt
once	18	.	TRBJ1-4	TRBV10-3	CAISETTPGGPTNEKLFF	TGTGCCATCAGTGAGACAACTCCTGGCGGGCCAACTAATGAAAAACTGTTTTTT
.	11	.	TRBJ2-1	TRBV19	CASGEDDGQFF	TGTGCCAGTGGGGAGGATGATGGGCAGTTCTTC
.	13	TRBD1	TRBJ1-2	TRBV18	CASSPGQGLGYTF	TGTGCCAGCTCACCGGGACAGGGACTGGGCTACACCTTC
.	16	.	TRBJ2-1	TRBV27	CASSLLSGRAYNEQFF	TGTGCCAGCAGTTTACTATCGGGCCGAGCCTACAATGAGCAGTTCTTC
.	15	.	TRBJ1-1	TRBV3-1/TRBV3-2	CASSQWTEMNTEAFF	TGTGCCAGCAGCCAATGGACAGAAATGAACACTGAAGCTTTCTTT
.	17	.	TRBJ2-3	TRBV5-1	CASSRDSQNPATDTQYF	TGCGCCAGCAGCCGGGATTCACAAAATCCAGCCACAGATACGCAGTATTTT
.	16	TRBD1	TRBJ2-7	TRBV6-2/TRBV6-3	CASSYNRGRQSYEQYF	TGTGCCAGCAGTTACAACAGGGGGCGTCAATCCTACGAGCAGTACTTC
.	16	TRBD1	TRBJ1-2	TRBV2	CASSPRRDRDLYGYTF	TGTGCCAGCAGCCCCCGCCGGGACAGGGATTTATATGGCTACACCTTC
.	12	.	TRBJ2-1	TRBV6-2/TRBV6-3	CASSYSVDEQFF	TGTGCCAGCAGTTACTCGGTCGATGAGCAGTTCTTC
.	15	.	TRBJ2-6	TRBV28	CASSLPRVGANVLTF	TGTGCCAGCAGTCTACCCAGGGTAGGGGCCAACGTCCTGACTTTC
.	14	.	TRBJ2-1	TRBV4-2	CASSQDAGWNEQFF	TGTGCCAGCAGCCAAGATGCGGGGTGGAATGAGCAGTTCTTC
.	14	TRBD1	TRBJ1-2	TRBV5-1	CASSVTGALNGYTF	TGCGCCAGCAGCGTGACAGGGGCGTTGAATGGCTACACCTTC
.	14	TRBD1	TRBJ2-5	TRBV5-6	CASTGTGFQETQYF	TGTGCCAGCACCGGGACAGGGTTCCAGGAGACCCAGTACTTC
.	13	TRBD1	TRBJ1-1	TRBV5-1	CASSLGGQGTAFF	TGCGCCAGCAGCTTGGGGGGACAGGGAACGGCTTTCTTT
.	16	.	TRBJ1-3	TRBV6-1	CASSEGAGSAGNTIYF	TGTGCCAGCAGTGAAGGGGCGGGTTCCGCTGGAAACACCATATATTTT
few	17	TRBD1	TRBJ1-5	TRBV2	CASSVDREEYSNQPQHF	TGTGCCAGCAGTGTGGACAGGGAGGAATATAGCAATCAGCCCCAGCATTTT
.	13	.	TRBJ2-2	TRBV18	CASSSQSTGELFF	TGTGCCAGCTCATCCCAAAGCACCGGGGAGCTGTTTTTT
.	15	.	TRBJ1-1	TRBV27	CASRPILIRVTEAFF	TGTGCCAGCAGGCCCATACTCATTAGGGTGACTGAAGCTTTCTTT
.	15	TRBD1	TRBJ2-1	TRBV7-8	CASSFGTGLDNEQFF	TGTGCCAGCAGCTTCGGGACAGGGTTAGACAATGAGCAGTTCTTC
.	14	.	TRBJ1-2	TRBV30	CAWSSTGDNYGYTF	TGTGCCTGGAGTTCAACAGGTGATAACTATGGCTACACCTTC
once	12	.	TRBJ2-7	TRBV19	CASGGRASEQYF	TGTGCCAGTGGTGGCAGGGCGTCAGAGCAGTACTTC
.	11	.	TRBJ2-1	TRBV19	CARPRGNEQFF	TGTGCCAGGCCCCGGGGCAATGAGCAGTTCTTC
.	12	.	TRBJ2-5	TRBV20-1	CSASLSKETQYF	TGCAGTGCTAGTCTGTCTAAAGAGACCCAGTACTTC
.	16	.	TRBJ1-4	TRBV5-5	CASSLGPSVTNEKLFF	TGTGCCAGCAGCTTGGGGCCCAGTGTTACTAATGAAAAACTGTTTTTT
.	16	.	TRBJ2-1	TRBV4-3	CASSQQVGSSYNEQFF	TGCGCCAGCAGCCAGCAGGTGGGGAGCTCCTACAATGAGCAGTTCTTC
.	12	.	TRBJ1-2	TRBV28	CASTPPGKGYTF	TGTGCCAGCACCCCCCCGGGGAAGGGCTACACCTTC
.	16	.	TRBJ1-4	TRBV15	CATSRDLRPRDEKLFF	TGTGCCACCAGCAGAGATCTGAGACCGAGGGATGAAAAACTGTTTTTT
.	14	.	TRBJ2-2	TRBV7-9	CASSLGPDTGELFF	TGTGCCAGCAGCTTAGGGCCGGACACCGGGGAGCTGTTTTTT
.	13	TRBD1	TRBJ1-2	TRBV18	CASSQTGADGYTF	TGTGCCAGCTCACAGACAGGGGCTGATGGCTACACCTTC
.	11	.	TRBJ2-7	TRBV5-1	CASSLFYEQYF	TGCGCCAGCAGCTTGTTCTACGAGCAGTACTTC